These 17 T cell receptor beta chains share one sample of origin, sequenced in a study of identical twins. TCRdb fed the 5' RACE reads into MiXCR, producing one record per CDR3 protein. Counted here are about 240,000 distinct CDR3 sequences, roughly a tenth occurring once; the ten biggest clones make up 8% to 10%. Sample: memory T cells sorted from blood. All receptors derive from a man over 45 in good health.

This clonotype was observed a few times. The chain has TRBV4-1 and TRBJ1-5, with D perhaps TRBD1 (5 bases). V was pared by 6 bases and J by 7 bases, with 13 bases between. Germline V gene lookup returns CDR1 MGHRA and CDR2 YSYEKL. CDR3 size: 13 residues. CDR3 residues: CASSRVEGQPQHF. The CDR3 nucleotides are TGCGCCAGCAGTCGGGTAGAGGGGCAGCCCCAGCATTTT.

This clonotype has ten or more counts. This sequence joins TRBV6-2 or TRBV6-3 and TRBJ2-3; D is perhaps TRBD1 (6 bases). Germline V gene sequence: CDR1 MNHEY, CDR2 SVGEGT. The CDR3 is 17 amino acids. Trimming left V 6 bases short and J 2 bases short, with 21 bases between. In DNA, the CDR3 is TGTGCCAGCAGAACTCCCCGGGCCTGGGGGCCCACAGATACGCAGTATTTT. This gives the protein CASRTPRAWGPTDTQYF.

This clonotype has ten or more counts. The rearrangement links TRBV3-1 to TRBJ2-7, with D maybe TRBD1 (6 bases). V was trimmed by 5 bases and J by 2 bases, leaving 13 bases between them. Germline V lookup: CDR1 LGHDT, CDR2 YNNKEL (reference sequence). CDR3 size: 14 residues. The CDR3 reads CASSDSGHTYEQYF. DNA of the CDR3: TGTGCCAGCAGCGATTCGGGACATACCTACGAGCAGTACTTC.

At least ten counts were recorded for this clonotype. The chain uses TRBV11-2 and TRBJ2-3; TRBD2 aligns across 11 bases. Per the germline V gene, CDR1 is SGHAT and CDR2 is FQNNGV. Trimming took 1 base from V and 1 from J; bases not matched to a gene: 10. This CDR3 contains 19 residues. The CDR3 here is CASSLVMRGTSGRTDTQYF. CDR3 in DNA: TGTGCCAGCAGCTTAGTAATGAGAGGGACTAGCGGCCGCACAGATACGCAGTATTTT.

At least ten counts were recorded for this clonotype. The chain is built from TRBV2 and TRBJ1-6, with 10 nucleotides matching TRBD1. The CDR3 sequence is 15 residues long. Germline V CDR1 and CDR2: SNHLY, FYNNEI. V was clipped by 2 bases and J by 7 bases; unmatched bases: 2. CDR3 residues: CASSERQGANSPLHF. For the CDR3, the DNA is TGTGCCAGCAGTGAAAGACAGGGGGCGAATTCACCCCTCCACTTT.

The sample holds many counts of this clonotype. This chain joins TRBV28 and TRBJ2-7; weak D call: TRBD1 (5 bases). The CDR3 covers 15 residues. Germline-derived CDR1 and CDR2 are MDHEN and SYDVKM. V lost 5 bases, J lost 2 bases, and 16 bases lay in between. The CDR3 nucleotides are TGTGCCAGCAGTACCCAGGGTGACGGCCCCTACGAGCAGTACTTC. Encoded protein: CASSTQGDGPYEQYF.

V and J are TRBV27 and TRBJ2-1, with D unclear. The CDR3 has 12 residues. In germline, CDR1 is MNHEY, CDR2 SMNVEV (reference sequence). Between the trimmed V and J ends, which lost 3 bases and 7 bases, there was a span of 7 bases. The CDR3 is CASSFLDNEQFF. The CDR3 bases are TGTGCCAGCAGTTTCTTAGATAATGAGCAGTTCTTC.

This sequence joins TRBV20-1 and TRBJ2-2; no definite D call. With 6 bases removed from V and 4 bases from J, the gap between germline ends came to 15 bases. Looked up from germline, CDR1 is DFQATT and CDR2 is SNEGSKA (reference sequence). The CDR3 length is 14 residues. CDR3 bases: TGCAGTGCGACGACGGACGGACGCACCGGGGAGCTGTTTTTT. Protein product: CSATTDGRTGELFF.

This clonotype showed up many times. V gene TRBV28 combines with J gene TRBJ1-2, with D perhaps matching TRBD1 (5 bases). The CDR3 consists of 14 residues. V lost 3 bases to trimming and J lost 0 bases, with 8 bases between them. Germline V gives CDR1 MDHEN, CDR2 SYDVKM. The CDR3 loop reads CASSFQGPNYGYTF. In nucleotides, the CDR3 is TGTGCCAGCAGTTTCCAGGGTCCTAACTATGGCTACACCTTC.

This clonotype was counted between two and nine times. CDR3: CASSPSGIAGNTIYF. The CDR3 DNA is TGTGCCAGCTCCCCCTCAGGGATAGCTGGAAACACCATATATTTT. The V call is TRBV28, the J call TRBJ1-3, with D possibly TRBD1 on 5 matching bases. Per the germline V gene, CDR1 is MDHEN and CDR2 is SYDVKM. The CDR3 covers 15 residues. Trimming stripped 8 bases from V and 2 bases from J, with 16 bases between.

This clonotype was seen repeatedly, ten times or more. As DNA, the CDR3 is TGTGCCAGCAGCCCCCAGCCCATTGGAGCCGGTGGCGGCTACACCTTC. It encodes CASSPQPIGAGGGYTF. This rearrangement joins TRBV7-2 to TRBJ1-2, with unresolved D. The V and J ends lost 5 bases and 8 bases respectively, with 24 bases between them. Germline V gene sequence: CDR1 SGHTA, CDR2 FQGNSA. The CDR3 consists of 16 residues.

This clonotype was observed a handful of times. This rearrangement joins TRBV3-1 to TRBJ2-7; TRBD2 aligns across 7 bases. The CDR3 has 13 residues. The germline V gene has CDR1 LGHDT and CDR2 YNNKEL (reference sequence). V lost 5 bases to trimming and J lost 5 bases; unmatched junction nucleotides: 6. DNA of the CDR3: TGTGCCAGCAGCAGATGGGAGGGTCACGAGCAGTACTTC. This sequence encodes CASSRWEGHEQYF.

Many counts were recorded for this clonotype. The V gene is TRBV29-1, the J gene TRBJ2-1; D gene unclear. The CDR3 has 12 residues. V lost 3 bases and J 10 bases, leaving 13 bases between the germline ends. CDR1 is SQVTM and CDR2 is ANQGSEA in the germline V gene. The CDR3 is CSVDDLRKEQFF. The CDR3 nucleotides read TGCAGCGTTGATGATCTTAGGAAGGAGCAGTTCTTC.

The rearrangement links TRBV20-1 to TRBJ2-7; 7 bases line up with TRBD1. Trimming at V came to 6 bases and at J to 2 bases, leaving 10 bases not matched to a gene. The CDR3 consists of 14 residues. The germline CDR1 and CDR2 sequences are DFQATT and SNEGSKA (reference sequence). The CDR3 protein is CSAIPTGQAYEQYF. CDR3 bases: TGCAGTGCCATACCGACCGGACAGGCCTACGAGCAGTACTTC.

J is TRBJ2-7 and V is TRBV6-1; 7 bases are shared with TRBD1. CDR1 is MNHNS, CDR2 SASEGT, per germline. The CDR3 is made up of 14 amino acids. The V and J ends lost 6 bases and 3 bases, in that order; junction bases with no gene match: 8. The CDR3, as DNA: TGTGCCAGCAGAATCCCGGGACAGAACTACGAGCAGTACTTC. As protein: CASRIPGQNYEQYF.

This clonotype was counted ten times or more. CDR3 coding DNA: TGTGCCAGCAGCCACGACCCGAACACTGAAGCTTTCTTT. Its translation is CASSHDPNTEAFF. This chain connects TRBV2 to TRBJ1-1; D call uncertain. V dropped 6 bases and J dropped 1 base, with 9 bases sitting between them. The CDR3 spans 13 residues. Looked up from germline, CDR1 is SNHLY and CDR2 is FYNNEI.

This sequence joins TRBV6-2 or TRBV6-3 and TRBJ2-7; no definite D call. This CDR3 contains 11 residues. Trimming removed 5 bases from V and 7 bases from J, with 9 bases in between. Germline lookup yields CDR1 MNHEY and CDR2 SVGEGT. CDR3 in amino acids: CASSRVMEQYF. CDR3 nucleotides: TGTGCCAGCAGTCGCGTGATGGAGCAGTACTTC.